These 2 T cell receptor beta chains were all obtained from the same sample, sequenced in a study of cytomegalovirus exposure and HLA in healthy donors. PCR primers comprised 60 Vbeta and 13 Jbeta primers. Profiling relied on immunoSEQ multiplex PCR, and the TCRdb table lists in-frame clones only, not all of them. The data show about 160,000 clones, with 71% seen just once and approximately 2.5% held by the top ten. Sequenced input: PBMCs. These receptors all stem from a woman in her 30s in good health and CMV-seronegative.

The chain uses TRBV28 and TRBJ2-1; unclear D gene. The CDR3 runs to 14 residues. Germline CDR1 reads MDHEN; CDR2 reads SYDVKM. The V end was cut by 3 bases, the J end by 1 base, with 7 bases between. This CDR3 reads CASSLPGSYNEQFF. Written as DNA, the CDR3 is TGTGCCAGCAGTTTGCCGGGTTCCTACAATGAGCAGTTCTTC.

The gene calls are TRBV5-4 and TRBJ1-4, with 7 bases that match TRBD1. The CDR3 runs to 13 residues. Per the germline V gene, CDR1 is SGHNT and CDR2 is YYREEE (reference sequence). V lost 7 bases and J lost 7; bases outside the gene matches: 7. CDR3 nucleotides: TGTGCCAGCTCGATGGGACAGACTGAAAAACTGTTTTTT. It translates to CASSMGQTEKLFF.